This T cell receptor beta chain was identified during a study of regulatory T cells in long-lasting Graves disease. V lost 0 bases to trimming and J lost 2 bases, with 11 bases between them. Germline-derived CDR1 and CDR2 are SGDLS and YYNGEE. The CDR3 loop spans 15 amino acids. This clonotype was seen a few times. In building TCR beta libraries, iRepertoire HTBI primers were used together with Arm-PCR of CDR3 regions. TCRdb ran MiXCR on the multiplex PCR reads and lists one entry per CDR3 protein. The sample contains 400,000 to 500,000 distinct CDR3 sequences, around 17% of which appear only once. Specified time point: newly diagnosed GD, antithyroid drugs for less than 3 months. The TCR library was made from RNA that had been extracted from PBMCs in TRIzol. These same records also appear under a second study, on T cells in Graves' hyperthyroidism and ophthalmopathy.

The sequence came from a woman younger than 35 with Graves disease. This specimen consisted of peripheral blood mononuclear cells (PBMCs), obtained at new diagnosis, from a patient treated with antithyroid drugs. V usage is TRBV9 and J usage is TRBJ2-5; tentatively, D is TRBD2 (5 bases). The CDR3 nucleotides read TGTGCCAGCAGCGTAGACCCTACTAGTCAAGAGACCCAGTACTTC. Its protein is CASSVDPTSQETQYF.